The rows below give T cell receptor beta chains drawn from one sample of a study of shared clonotypes between healthy human individuals. TCRdb's table, derived via immunoSEQ multiplex PCR, lists solely in-frame clones and lacks some. The sample records roughly 1.4 million clones, 98% being singletons. The sequencing sample was made of naive CD4+ T cells sorted from blood. The source of these receptors is a man aged 30 to 45 in good health. Each CDR3 is given with its conserved first and last residue. The D gene is left open where the match is weak. Clone size is shown for a subset of rows, as once, few, many or a class of expanded clone.

clone_size j_call d_call v_call cdr3_aa cdr3_nt
NA TRBJ1-5 NA TRBV4-1 CASSLTGYSNQPQHF TGCGCCAGCAGCCTAACAGGTTATAGCAATCAGCCCCAGCATTTT
NA TRBJ2-7 NA TRBV28 CASSLWESREQYF TGTGCCAGCAGTTTATGGGAGAGCCGTGAGCAGTACTTC
NA TRBJ2-7 NA TRBV7-9 CASSRTSSSVSYEQYF TGTGCCAGCAGCCGCACCTCTTCTAGCGTATCCTACGAGCAGTACTTC
NA TRBJ2-3 TRBD2 TRBV5-1 CASSLGLAGVTDTQYF TGCGCCAGCAGCTTGGGGCTAGCGGGAGTCACAGATACGCAGTATTTT
NA TRBJ2-7 NA TRBV5-5 CASSRPLEEQYF TGTGCCAGCAGCCGGCCCCTGGAGGAGCAGTACTTC
once TRBJ1-1 NA TRBV11-2 CASSLVRKNTEAFF TGTGCCAGCAGCTTAGTTAGAAAGAACACTGAAGCTTTCTTT
NA TRBJ2-1 NA TRBV5-1 CASSLEPRGVSGSSYNEQFF TGCGCCAGCAGCTTGGAACCACGAGGGGTTAGCGGAAGCTCCTACAATGAGCAGTTCTTC
NA TRBJ2-2 NA TRBV29-1 CSAHLSVTGELFF TGCAGCGCGCACCTTTCGGTGACCGGGGAGCTGTTTTTT
NA TRBJ2-7 NA TRBV10-2 CASSDTNSYEQYF TGCGCCAGCAGTGATACGAACTCCTACGAGCAGTACTTC
NA TRBJ2-1 NA TRBV30 CAWSVRGNEQFF TGTGCCTGGAGTGTACGGGGCAATGAGCAGTTCTTC
NA TRBJ2-7 NA TRBV11-2 CASSLVGLYYEQYF TGTGCCAGCAGCTTAGTTGGACTTTACTACGAGCAGTACTTC
NA TRBJ1-5 NA TRBV5-5 CASSWDQPQHF TGTGCCAGCAGCTGGGATCAGCCCCAGCATTTT
NA TRBJ2-1 TRBD2 TRBV6-6 CASTRTSGEQFF TGTGCCAGCACTAGGACTAGCGGTGAGCAGTTCTTC
NA TRBJ2-3 NA TRBV5-1 CASSLKLFTDTQYF TGCGCCAGCAGCTTGAAACTTTTTACAGATACGCAGTATTTT
NA TRBJ1-5 NA TRBV29-1 CSVARGHSNQPQHF TGCAGCGTTGCTCGCGGTCATAGCAATCAGCCCCAGCATTTT
NA TRBJ1-2 TRBD1 TRBV28 CASSLSGQGPNYGYTF TGTGCCAGCAGTTTATCTGGACAGGGGCCAAACTATGGCTACACCTTC
NA TRBJ2-7 TRBD1 TRBV18 CASSQQGHEQYF TGTGCCAGCTCGCAACAGGGGCACGAGCAGTACTTC
NA TRBJ2-7 TRBD1 TRBV10-1 CARDRDSYTKGSYEQYF TGCGCCAGGGATCGGGACAGCTACACGAAAGGCTCCTACGAGCAGTACTTC